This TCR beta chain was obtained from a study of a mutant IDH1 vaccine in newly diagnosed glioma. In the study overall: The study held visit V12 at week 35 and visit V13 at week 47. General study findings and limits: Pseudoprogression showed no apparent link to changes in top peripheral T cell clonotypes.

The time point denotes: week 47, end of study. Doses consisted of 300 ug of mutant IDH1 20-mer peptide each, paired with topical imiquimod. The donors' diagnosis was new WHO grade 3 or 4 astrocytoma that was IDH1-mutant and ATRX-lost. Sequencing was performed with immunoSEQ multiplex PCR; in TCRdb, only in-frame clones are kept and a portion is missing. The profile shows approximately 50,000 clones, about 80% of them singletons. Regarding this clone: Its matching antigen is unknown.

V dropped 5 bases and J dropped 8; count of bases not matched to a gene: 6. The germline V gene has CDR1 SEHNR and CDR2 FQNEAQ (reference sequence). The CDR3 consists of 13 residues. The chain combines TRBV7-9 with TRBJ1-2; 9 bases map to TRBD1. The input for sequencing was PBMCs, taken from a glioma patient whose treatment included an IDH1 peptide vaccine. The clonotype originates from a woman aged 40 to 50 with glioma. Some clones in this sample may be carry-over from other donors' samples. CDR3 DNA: TGTGCCAGCAGCCGAACAGGGGGCCGGGGCTACACCTTC. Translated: CASSRTGGRGYTF.